This TCR beta chain was captured in a study of blood T cells in healthy people across ages. Alongside a J-beta primer mix, a sample-barcoded 5' primer served in a second PCR lasting 7 to 11 cycles. One entry per CDR3 protein results from TCRdb running MiXCR on the 5' RACE reads. This table holds 800,000 or so distinct CDR3 sequences, 25% found once. Per the germline V gene, CDR1 is SNHLY and CDR2 is FYNNEI. This CDR3 has 16 amino acids. V shed 6 bases and J 6 bases; nucleotides not matched to a gene: 13. The data were also submitted as part of a second study, on T cells of mothers and their children.

This clonotype was sampled from a boy aged 5-17 years in good health. The sample consisted of blood. The chain recombines TRBV2 with TRBJ2-3, with 9 bases identical to TRBD1. The CDR3 loop is CASRHPGTGKEDTQYF. As DNA, the CDR3 is TGTGCCAGCAGGCATCCCGGGACAGGGAAGGAGGATACGCAGTATTTT.